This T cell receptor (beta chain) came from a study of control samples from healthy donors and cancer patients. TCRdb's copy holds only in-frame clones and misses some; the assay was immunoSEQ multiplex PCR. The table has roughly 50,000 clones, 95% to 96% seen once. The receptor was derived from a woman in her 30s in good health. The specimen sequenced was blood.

CDR3 in amino acids: CASKRDTVNQPQHF. DNA for the CDR3: TGTGCCAGCAAGAGGGACACCGTCAATCAGCCCCAGCATTTT. This sequence joins TRBV6-6 and TRBJ1-5, with a weak D call TRBD1 (6 bases). V shed 7 bases and J shed 3 bases, with 13 bases lying between them. CDR1 MNHNY and CDR2 SVGAGI come from the germline V gene (reference sequence). This CDR3 is built from 14 residues.